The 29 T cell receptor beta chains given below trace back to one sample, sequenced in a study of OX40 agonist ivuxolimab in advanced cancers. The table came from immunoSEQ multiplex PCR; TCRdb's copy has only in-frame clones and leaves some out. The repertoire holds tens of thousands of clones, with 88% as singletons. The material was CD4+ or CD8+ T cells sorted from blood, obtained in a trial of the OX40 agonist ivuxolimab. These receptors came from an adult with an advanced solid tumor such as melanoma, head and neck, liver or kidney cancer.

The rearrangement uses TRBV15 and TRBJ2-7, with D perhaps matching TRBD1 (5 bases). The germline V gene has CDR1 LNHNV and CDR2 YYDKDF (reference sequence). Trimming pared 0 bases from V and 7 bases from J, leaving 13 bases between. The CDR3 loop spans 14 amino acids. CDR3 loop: CATSRDLGPPEQYF. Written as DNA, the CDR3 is TGTGCCACCAGCAGAGATCTGGGGCCCCCTGAGCAGTACTTC.

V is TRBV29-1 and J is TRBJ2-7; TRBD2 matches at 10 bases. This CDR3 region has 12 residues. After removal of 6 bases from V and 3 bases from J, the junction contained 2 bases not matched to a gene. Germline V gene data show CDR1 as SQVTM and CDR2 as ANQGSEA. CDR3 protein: CSVASGSYEQYF. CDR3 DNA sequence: TGCAGCGTGGCTAGCGGGAGCTACGAGCAGTACTTC.

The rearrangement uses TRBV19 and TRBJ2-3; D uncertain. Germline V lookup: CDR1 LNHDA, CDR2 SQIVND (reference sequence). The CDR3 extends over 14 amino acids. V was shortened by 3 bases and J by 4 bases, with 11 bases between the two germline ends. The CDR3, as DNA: TGTGCCAGTAGTATCGCCGGAACCGCAGATACGCAGTATTTT. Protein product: CASSIAGTADTQYF.

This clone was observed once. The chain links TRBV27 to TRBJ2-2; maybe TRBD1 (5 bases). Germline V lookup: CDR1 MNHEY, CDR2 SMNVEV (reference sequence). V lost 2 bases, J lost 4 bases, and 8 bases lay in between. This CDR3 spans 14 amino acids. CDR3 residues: CASSLEQATGELFF. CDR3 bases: TGTGCCAGCAGTTTAGAACAGGCCACCGGGGAGCTGTTTTTT.

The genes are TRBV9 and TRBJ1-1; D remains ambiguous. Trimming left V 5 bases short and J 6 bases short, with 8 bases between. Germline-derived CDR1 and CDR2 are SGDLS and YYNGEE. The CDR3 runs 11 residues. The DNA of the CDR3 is TGTGCCAGCAGTTTTTCGTCTGAAGCTTTCTTT. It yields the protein CASSFSSEAFF.

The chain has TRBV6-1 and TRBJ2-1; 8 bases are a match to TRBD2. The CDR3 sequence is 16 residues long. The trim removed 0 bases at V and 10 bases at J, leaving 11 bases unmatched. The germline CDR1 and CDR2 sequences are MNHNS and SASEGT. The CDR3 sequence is CASSEAVRGGIYEQFF. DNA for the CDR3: TGTGCCAGCAGTGAAGCCGTCCGGGGGGGAATATACGAGCAGTTCTTC.

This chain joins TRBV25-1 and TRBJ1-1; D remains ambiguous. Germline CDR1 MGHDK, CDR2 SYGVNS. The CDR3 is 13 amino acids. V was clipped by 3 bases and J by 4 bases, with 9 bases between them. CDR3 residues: CASSDWRATEAFF. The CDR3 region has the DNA TGTGCCAGCAGTGATTGGAGGGCCACTGAAGCTTTCTTT. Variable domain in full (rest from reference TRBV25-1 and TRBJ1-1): EADIYQTPRYLVIGTGKKITLECSQTMGHDKMYWYQQDPGMELHLIHYSYGVNSTEKGDLSSESTVSRIRTEHFPLTLESARPSHTSQYLCASSDWRATEAFFGQGTRLTVV.

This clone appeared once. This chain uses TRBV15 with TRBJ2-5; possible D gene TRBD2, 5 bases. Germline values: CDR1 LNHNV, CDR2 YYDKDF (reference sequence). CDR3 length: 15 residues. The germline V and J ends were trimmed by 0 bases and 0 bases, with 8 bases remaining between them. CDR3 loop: CATSRDRGNQETQYF. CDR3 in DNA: TGTGCCACCAGCAGAGATCGGGGAAACCAAGAGACCCAGTACTTC. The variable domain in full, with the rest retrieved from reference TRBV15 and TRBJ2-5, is DAMVIQNPRYQVTQFGKPVTLSCSQTLNHNVMYWYQQKSSQAPKLLFHYYDKDFNNEADTPDNFQSRRPNTSFCFLDIRSPGLGDTAMYLCATSRDRGNQETQYFGPGTRLLVL.

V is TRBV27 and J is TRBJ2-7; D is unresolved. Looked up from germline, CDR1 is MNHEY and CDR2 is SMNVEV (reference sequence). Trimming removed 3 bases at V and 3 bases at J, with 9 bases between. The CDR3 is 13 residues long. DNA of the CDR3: TGTGCCAGCAGTTTGGGGTCTAACTACGAGCAGTACGTC. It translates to CASSLGSNYEQYV.

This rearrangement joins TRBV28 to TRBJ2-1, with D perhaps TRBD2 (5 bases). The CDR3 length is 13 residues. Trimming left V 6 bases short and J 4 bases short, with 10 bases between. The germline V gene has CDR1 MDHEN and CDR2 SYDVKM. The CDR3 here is CASRGPGYNEQFF. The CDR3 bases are TGTGCCAGCAGGGGCCCGGGATACAATGAGCAGTTCTTC.

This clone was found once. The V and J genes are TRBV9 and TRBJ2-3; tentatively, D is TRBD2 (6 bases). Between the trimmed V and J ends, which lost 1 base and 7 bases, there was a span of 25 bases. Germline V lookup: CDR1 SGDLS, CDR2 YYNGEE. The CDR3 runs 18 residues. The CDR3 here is CASSVPHDGRQFTNTQYF. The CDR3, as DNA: TGTGCCAGCAGCGTACCGCACGACGGGAGACAGTTTACAAATACGCAGTATTTT.

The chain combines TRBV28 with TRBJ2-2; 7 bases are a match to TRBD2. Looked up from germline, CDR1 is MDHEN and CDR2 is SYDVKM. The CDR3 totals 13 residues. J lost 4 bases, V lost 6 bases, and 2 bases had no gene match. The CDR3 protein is CASRPGGTGELFF. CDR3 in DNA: TGTGCCAGCAGACCGGGAGGCACCGGGGAGCTGTTTTTT.

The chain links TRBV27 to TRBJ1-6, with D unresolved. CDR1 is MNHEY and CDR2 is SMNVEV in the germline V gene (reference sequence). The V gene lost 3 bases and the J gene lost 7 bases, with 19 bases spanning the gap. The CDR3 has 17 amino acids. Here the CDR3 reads CASSFYLTGALNSPLHF. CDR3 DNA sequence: TGTGCCAGCAGTTTCTACTTGACGGGCGCGTTGAATTCACCCCTCCACTTT.

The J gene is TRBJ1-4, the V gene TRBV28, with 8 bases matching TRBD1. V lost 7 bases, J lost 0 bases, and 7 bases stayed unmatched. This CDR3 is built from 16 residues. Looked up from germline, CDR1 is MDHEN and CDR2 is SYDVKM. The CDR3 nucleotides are TGTGCCAGCAAATGGACAGGGACTGCAACTAATGAAAAACTGTTTTTT. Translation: CASKWTGTATNEKLFF. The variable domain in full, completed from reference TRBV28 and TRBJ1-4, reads DVKVTQSSRYLVKRTGEKVFLECVQDMDHENMFWYRQDPGLGLRLIYFSYDVKMKEKGDIPEGYSVSREKKERFSLILESASTNQTSMYLCASKWTGTATNEKLFFGSGTQLSVL.

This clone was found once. CDR3 sequence reads: CSVELGAGLNSYEQYF. DNA for the CDR3: TGCAGCGTTGAACTTGGGGCAGGACTAAATTCTTACGAGCAGTACTTC. This rearrangement joins TRBV29-1 to TRBJ2-7; TRBD2 is a possible D gene (6 bases). Per the germline V gene, CDR1 is SQVTM and CDR2 is ANQGSEA. Trimming took off 2 bases at V and 4 bases at J, with 21 bases between the two ends. The CDR3 has 16 residues.

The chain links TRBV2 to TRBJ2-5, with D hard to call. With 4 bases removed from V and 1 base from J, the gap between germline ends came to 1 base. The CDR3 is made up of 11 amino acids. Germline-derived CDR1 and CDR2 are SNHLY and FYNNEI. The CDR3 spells CASSGQETQYF. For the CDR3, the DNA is TGTGCCAGCAGTGGCCAAGAGACCCAGTACTTC.

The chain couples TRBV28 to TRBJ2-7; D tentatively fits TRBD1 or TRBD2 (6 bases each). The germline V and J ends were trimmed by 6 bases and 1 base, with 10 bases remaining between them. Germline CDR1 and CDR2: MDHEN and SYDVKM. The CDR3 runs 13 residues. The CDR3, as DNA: TGTGCCAGCAGAATAGGGGGGTCCTACGAGCAGTACTTC. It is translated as CASRIGGSYEQYF.

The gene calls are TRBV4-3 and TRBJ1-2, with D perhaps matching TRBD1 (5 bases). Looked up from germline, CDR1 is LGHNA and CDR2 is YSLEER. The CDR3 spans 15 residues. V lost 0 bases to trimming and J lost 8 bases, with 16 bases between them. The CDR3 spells CASSQDELPGRGYTF. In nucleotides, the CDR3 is TGCGCCAGCAGCCAAGATGAGTTGCCGGGGCGCGGCTACACCTTC.

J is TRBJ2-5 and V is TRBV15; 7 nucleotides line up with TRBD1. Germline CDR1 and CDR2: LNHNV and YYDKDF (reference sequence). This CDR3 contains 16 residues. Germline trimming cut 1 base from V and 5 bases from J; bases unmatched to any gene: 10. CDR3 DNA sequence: TGTGCCACCAGCAGAGGAACCCGGGACAGACGCGAGACCCAGTACTTC. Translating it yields CATSRGTRDRRETQYF.

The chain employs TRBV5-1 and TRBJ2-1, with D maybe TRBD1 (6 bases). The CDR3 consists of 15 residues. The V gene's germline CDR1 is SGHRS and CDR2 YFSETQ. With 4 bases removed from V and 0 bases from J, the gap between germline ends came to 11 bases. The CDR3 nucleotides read TGCGCCAGCAGCCCTAACAGGGACTCCTACAATGAGCAGTTCTTC. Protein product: CASSPNRDSYNEQFF.

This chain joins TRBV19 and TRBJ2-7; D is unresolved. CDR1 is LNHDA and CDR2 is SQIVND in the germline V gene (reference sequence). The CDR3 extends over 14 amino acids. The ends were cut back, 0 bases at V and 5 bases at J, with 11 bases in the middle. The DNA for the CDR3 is TGTGCCAGTAGTATAGATGGGTCGACGGACGAGCAGTACTTC. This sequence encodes CASSIDGSTDEQYF.

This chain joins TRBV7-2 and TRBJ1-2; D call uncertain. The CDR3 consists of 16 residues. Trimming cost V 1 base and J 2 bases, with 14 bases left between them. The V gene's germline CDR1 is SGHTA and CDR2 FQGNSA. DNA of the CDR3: TGTGCCAGCAGCTTAGATTGGCAGCTGGTAAACTATGGCTACACCTTC. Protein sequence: CASSLDWQLVNYGYTF.

DNA of the CDR3: TGCAGTGCTAGTCAGCCCCAGCATTTT. Its translation: CSASQPQHF. The chain recombines TRBV20-1 with TRBJ1-5; D remains ambiguous. Trimming cost V 3 bases and J 6 bases, with 0 bases left between them. The germline CDR1 and CDR2 sequences are DFQATT and SNEGSKA (reference sequence). This CDR3 is 9 amino acids long.

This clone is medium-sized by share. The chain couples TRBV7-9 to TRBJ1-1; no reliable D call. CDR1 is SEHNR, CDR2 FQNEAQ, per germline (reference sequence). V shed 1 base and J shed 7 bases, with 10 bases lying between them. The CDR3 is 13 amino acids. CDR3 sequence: CASSLGTDLEAFF. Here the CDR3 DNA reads TGTGCCAGCAGCTTAGGGACGGACCTTGAAGCTTTCTTT.

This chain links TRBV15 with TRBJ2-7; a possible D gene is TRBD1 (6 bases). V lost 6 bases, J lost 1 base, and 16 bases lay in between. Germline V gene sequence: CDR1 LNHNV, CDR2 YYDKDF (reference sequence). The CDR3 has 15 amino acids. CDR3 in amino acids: CATSYDRRKSYEQYF. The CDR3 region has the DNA TGTGCCACCAGTTACGACAGGCGGAAGTCCTACGAGCAGTACTTC.

The CDR3 loop is CAWSQGNTEAFF. The CDR3 DNA reads as TGTGCCTGGAGTCAAGGGAACACTGAAGCTTTCTTT. The chain uses TRBV30 and TRBJ1-1, with D unresolved. V was clipped by 2 bases and J by 1 base, with 5 bases between them. Per germline, CDR1 GTSNPN and CDR2 SVGIG (reference sequence). This CDR3 has 12 amino acids.

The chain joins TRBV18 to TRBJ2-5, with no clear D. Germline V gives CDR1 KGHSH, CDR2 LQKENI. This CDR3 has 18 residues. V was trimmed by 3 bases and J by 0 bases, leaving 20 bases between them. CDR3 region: CASSPPERSQLNQETQYF. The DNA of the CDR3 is TGTGCCAGCTCACCCCCAGAAAGGTCCCAACTTAACCAAGAGACCCAGTACTTC.

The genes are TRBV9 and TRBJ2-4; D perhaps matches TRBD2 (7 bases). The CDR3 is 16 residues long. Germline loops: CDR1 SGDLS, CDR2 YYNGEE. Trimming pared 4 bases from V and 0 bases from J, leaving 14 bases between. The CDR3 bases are TGTGCCAGCAGCCCCGGGGGGCAACCAGCCAAAAACATTCAGTACTTC. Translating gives CASSPGGQPAKNIQYF.

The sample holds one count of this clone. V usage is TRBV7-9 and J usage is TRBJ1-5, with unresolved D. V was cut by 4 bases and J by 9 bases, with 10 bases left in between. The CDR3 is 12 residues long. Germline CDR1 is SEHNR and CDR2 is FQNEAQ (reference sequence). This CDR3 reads CASSSEGGPQHF. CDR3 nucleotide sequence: TGTGCCAGCAGCTCGGAGGGAGGGCCCCAGCATTTT.